This T cell receptor beta chain originates from a study of blood T cell repertoires in COVID-19. Study-wide context: The cDNA or gDNA used as material had been derived from T cells, B-cell-depleted T cells, or PBMCs.

The assay was immunoSEQ multiplex PCR, and TCRdb's table has in-frame clones only and misses some. Counted here are about 290,000 clones, roughly 89% occurring once; the ten biggest clones make up approximately 0.85%. Germline loops: CDR1 SGHRS, CDR2 YFSETQ. V lost 0 bases and J lost 1, with 13 bases in between. CDR3 length: 17 amino acids. This chain joins TRBV5-1 and TRBJ2-2, with a weak D call TRBD2 (6 bases). The receptor was isolated from a woman aged 40 to 55 who had recovered from COVID-19. Sequencing used peripheral blood. DNA for the CDR3: TGCGCCAGCAGCTTGGGGGCCGGGACTGGGAACACCGGGGAGCTGTTTTTT. Translating it yields CASSLGAGTGNTGELFF.